One sample yielded the 22 T cell receptor beta chains listed below, sequenced in a study of T cells in Graves' hyperthyroidism and ophthalmopathy. RNA transcripts gave rise to amplified TCR beta CDR3 regions. The HTBI primer set was used in a first-round RT-PCR of the TCR CDR3. TCRdb re-analysed the multiplex PCR reads in MiXCR, keeping a single row per CDR3 protein. The table records fewer than 350,000 distinct CDR3 sequences, roughly a fifth of them present only once. Specimen: blood. These receptor sequences come from a woman in her fifties or sixties with Graves' hyperthyroidism.

This clonotype was observed many times. This sequence joins TRBV7-2 and TRBJ2-3, with TRBD2 identical over 10 bases. The CDR3 has 14 residues. CDR1 is SGHTA and CDR2 is FQGNSA in the germline V gene. V lost 5 bases to trimming and J lost 7 bases; unmatched junction nucleotides: 6. The CDR3 bases are TGTGCCAGCAGCACCGGACTAGCGGATAATACGCAGTATTTT. This sequence encodes CASSTGLADNTQYF.

The genes are TRBV10-2 and TRBJ1-1; D might be TRBD1 (5 bases). This CDR3 contains 16 residues. Germline assignment: CDR1 WSHSY and CDR2 SAAADI. V was shortened by 7 bases and J by 0 bases, with 18 bases between the two germline ends. For the CDR3, the DNA is TGCGCCAGCAATTCCAGGGAAGCAAGAGTGAACACTGAAGCTTTCTTT. Amino acid sequence: CASNSREARVNTEAFF.

This clonotype was seen a few times. The V and J genes are TRBV19 and TRBJ2-7, with 10 bases that match TRBD1. The CDR3 contains 12 residues. V shed 9 bases and J 3 bases; nucleotides not matched to a gene: 2. Germline assignment: CDR1 LNHDA and CDR2 SQIVND (reference sequence). CDR3 region: CASGTGVYEQYF. CDR3 coding DNA: TGTGCCAGCGGGACAGGGGTCTACGAGCAGTACTTC.

V is TRBV29-1 and J is TRBJ2-7; tentatively, D is TRBD1 or TRBD2 (7 bases each). Germline V gene sequence: CDR1 SQVTM, CDR2 ANQGSEA. Trimming took 6 bases from V and 2 from J, leaving 23 bases between them. This CDR3 spans 16 amino acids. The CDR3 DNA follows: TGCAGCGTCCAAGGGGGGGCCGGGACAGCCCCCTACGAGCAGTACTTC. It is translated as CSVQGGAGTAPYEQYF.

This clonotype was counted ten times or more. This chain links TRBV30 with TRBJ2-6, with D perhaps TRBD1 (6 bases). CDR1 is GTSNPN and CDR2 is SVGIG in the germline V gene (reference sequence). This CDR3 is built from 13 residues. V was cut by 0 bases and J by 7 bases, with 7 bases left in between. This CDR3 reads CAWSVQGANVLTF. The CDR3 DNA reads as TGTGCCTGGAGTGTACAGGGTGCCAACGTCCTGACTTTC.

This clonotype has at least ten counts. The gene calls are TRBV20-1 and TRBJ2-3, with D possibly matching TRBD1 (6 bases). Trimming left V 5 bases short and J 3 bases short, with 24 bases between. Germline CDR1 reads DFQATT; CDR2 reads SNEGSKA (reference sequence). The CDR3 length is 17 residues. Here the CDR3 reads CSAPSGPGVRVTDTQYF. The CDR3 coding sequence is TGCAGTGCTCCCTCAGGCCCAGGGGTTAGGGTTACAGATACGCAGTATTTT.

This clonotype was picked up a small number of times. The rearrangement links TRBV6-1 to TRBJ1-1; D remains unclear. The V gene lost 2 bases and the J gene lost 0 bases, with 7 bases spanning the gap. The CDR3 loop spans 14 amino acids. Germline assignment: CDR1 MNHNS and CDR2 SASEGT. This CDR3 is CASSEPGMNTEAFF. CDR3 DNA: TGTGCCAGCAGTGAACCGGGCATGAACACTGAAGCTTTCTTT.

This clonotype was counted ten times or more. The chain uses TRBV5-1 and TRBJ1-5; D is undetermined. The V end was cut by 0 bases, the J end by 4 bases, with 11 bases between. Looked up from germline, CDR1 is SGHRS and CDR2 is YFSETQ. The CDR3 loop spans 15 amino acids. The CDR3 sequence is CASSLDAAGNQPQHF. CDR3 in DNA: TGCGCCAGCAGCTTGGATGCGGCGGGTAATCAGCCCCAGCATTTT. The variable domain in full, with the rest retrieved from reference TRBV5-1 and TRBJ1-5, is KAGVTQTPRYLIKTRGQQVTLSCSPISGHRSVSWYQQTPGQGLQFLFEYFSETQRNKGNFPGRFSGRQFSNSRSEMNVSTLELGDSALYLCASSLDAAGNQPQHFGDGTRLSIL.

This clonotype was found many times. The chain uses TRBV9 and TRBJ2-3; 12 nucleotides align to TRBD2. The V and J ends lost 4 bases and 0 bases, in that order; junction bases with no gene match: 3. In germline, CDR1 is SGDLS, CDR2 YYNGEE. This CDR3 spans 16 amino acids. The CDR3 DNA reads TGTGCCAGCAGCACAGGACTAGCGGGGAGCACAGATACGCAGTATTTT. Protein: CASSTGLAGSTDTQYF.

Ten or more counts support this clonotype. The rearrangement uses TRBV3-1 and TRBJ1-1; D remains ambiguous. V gave up 6 bases and J gave up 0 bases, with 11 bases separating them. The germline CDR1 and CDR2 sequences are LGHDT and YNNKEL (reference sequence). The CDR3 has 14 residues. This chain's CDR3 is CASSYRTVNTEAFF. Written as DNA, the CDR3 is TGTGCCAGCAGTTATCGGACCGTGAACACTGAAGCTTTCTTT.

At least ten counts were recorded for this clonotype. This sequence joins TRBV12-3 or TRBV12-4 and TRBJ2-3; 7 nucleotides match TRBD1. The CDR3 runs to 15 residues. V lost 4 bases and J lost 6; bases outside the gene matches: 10. The CDR3 DNA sequence: TGTGCCAGCAGTTGGGGACAGTCCAAAGTCGATACGCAGTATTTT. It encodes CASSWGQSKVDTQYF.

The sample holds a few counts of this clonotype. The V call is TRBV2, the J call TRBJ1-5, with unresolved D. Trimming shortened V by 4 bases and J by 2 bases, and 6 bases separated the two germline ends. Germline V gene sequence: CDR1 SNHLY, CDR2 FYNNEI. The CDR3 totals 13 residues. The CDR3 sequence is CASSVRGNQPQHF. In DNA form, the CDR3 reads TGTGCCAGCAGTGTCCGTGGCAATCAGCCCCAGCATTTT. Full variable domain (missing parts from reference TRBV2 and TRBJ1-5): EPEVTQTPSHQVTQMGQEVILRCVPISNHLYFYWYRQILGQKVEFLVSFYNNEISEKSEIFDDQFSVERPDGSNFTLKIRSTKLEDSAMYFCASSVRGNQPQHFGDGTRLSIL.

This clonotype was seen at least ten times. The chain recombines TRBV10-1 with TRBJ1-2; D gene unclear. This CDR3 has 16 residues. V lost 0 bases and J 2 bases, leaving 13 bases between the germline ends. Germline lookup yields CDR1 WNHNN and CDR2 SYGVQD (reference sequence). The CDR3 loop reads CASSESREAINYGYTF. CDR3 nucleotides: TGCGCCAGCAGTGAGTCGAGGGAAGCCATAAACTATGGCTACACCTTC.

This clonotype was detected many times. The V call is TRBV6-5, the J call TRBJ1-2; 9 bases agree with TRBD1. The CDR3 contains 14 residues. Unmatched junction bases numbered 10, after V lost 4 bases and J lost 10 bases. Germline V gene lookup returns CDR1 MNHEY and CDR2 SVGAGI. The CDR3 protein is CASSSSGTGSAYTF. DNA of the CDR3: TGTGCCAGCAGTTCCTCCGGGACAGGGTCCGCCTACACCTTC.

The rearrangement joins TRBV6-2 or TRBV6-3 to TRBJ2-4; no clear D. The V end lost 7 bases, the J end lost 3 bases, and 13 bases lay between the germline ends. The CDR3 is 14 residues long. The germline gives CDR1 MNHEY, CDR2 SVGEGT. In DNA, the CDR3 is TGTGCCAGCATTTTCGGTCCTAACAAAAACATTCAGTACTTC. This encodes CASIFGPNKNIQYF.

This clonotype was observed at least ten times. The V and J genes are TRBV28 and TRBJ1-5; D is ambiguous. The germline CDR1 and CDR2 sequences are MDHEN and SYDVKM. The CDR3 extends over 15 amino acids. The V end was cut by 3 bases, the J end by 5 bases, with 14 bases between. The CDR3 loop reads CASSFTRRVYQPQHF. In nucleotides, the CDR3 is TGTGCCAGCAGTTTTACCCGTAGGGTTTATCAGCCCCAGCATTTT.

This rearrangement joins TRBV12-3 or TRBV12-4 to TRBJ1-1, with D possibly matching TRBD1 (6 bases). The CDR3 length is 15 residues. V lost 7 bases, J lost 5 bases, and 20 bases lay in between. The CDR3 region has the DNA TGTGCCAGCACCCTTGACGGGGGGGCGAAAACTGAAGCTTTCTTT. It codes for CASTLDGGAKTEAFF.

This clonotype was seen a handful of times. V usage is TRBV28 and J usage is TRBJ1-3, with D perhaps matching TRBD1 (5 bases). Germline V lookup: CDR1 MDHEN, CDR2 SYDVKM. The CDR3 extends over 14 amino acids. The V end lost 7 bases, the J end lost 0 bases, and 10 bases lay between the germline ends. The CDR3 nucleotides are TGTGCCAGCATGGGGCGTAGCTCTGGAAACACCATATATTTT. Amino acids: CASMGRSSGNTIYF.

This clonotype has at least ten counts. The chain carries TRBV11-1 and TRBJ2-1; 11 bases map to TRBD2. Trimming removed 5 bases from V and 7 bases from J; junction bases left unmatched: 19. Germline V gene sequence: CDR1 SGHAT, CDR2 FQDESV (reference sequence). This CDR3 comprises 19 residues. The CDR3 sequence is CASSHLLGGSGRGGNEQFF. Written as DNA, the CDR3 is TGTGCCAGCAGCCACCTACTCGGTGGTAGCGGGAGGGGAGGAAATGAGCAGTTCTTC.

This clonotype showed up many times. The chain couples TRBV6-5 to TRBJ2-1; 11 bases line up with TRBD2. V was clipped by 2 bases and J by 7 bases; unmatched bases: 1. Germline lookup yields CDR1 MNHEY and CDR2 SVGAGI. The CDR3 loop spans 14 amino acids. CDR3 region: CASSYGTSGNEQFF. The DNA of the CDR3 is TGTGCCAGCAGTTACGGGACTAGCGGTAATGAGCAGTTCTTC.

The chain couples TRBV9 to TRBJ1-2; D remains unclear. V gave up 5 bases and J gave up 2 bases, with 13 bases separating them. The CDR3 spans 14 residues. CDR1 and CDR2 from the germline V gene are SGDLS and YYNGEE. CDR3 sequence reads: CASSVLGINYGYTF. CDR3 nucleotide sequence: TGTGCCAGCAGTGTCCTAGGGATAAACTATGGCTACACCTTC.

V usage is TRBV5-1 and J usage is TRBJ2-1; D might be TRBD1 (6 bases). CDR1 SGHRS and CDR2 YFSETQ come from the germline V gene. There are 15 residues in the CDR3. The germline V and J ends were trimmed by 4 bases and 8 bases, with 19 bases remaining between them. CDR3 in amino acids: CASSRGHGATYEQFF. The CDR3 bases are TGCGCCAGCAGCCGGGGACACGGGGCTACCTATGAGCAGTTCTTC.